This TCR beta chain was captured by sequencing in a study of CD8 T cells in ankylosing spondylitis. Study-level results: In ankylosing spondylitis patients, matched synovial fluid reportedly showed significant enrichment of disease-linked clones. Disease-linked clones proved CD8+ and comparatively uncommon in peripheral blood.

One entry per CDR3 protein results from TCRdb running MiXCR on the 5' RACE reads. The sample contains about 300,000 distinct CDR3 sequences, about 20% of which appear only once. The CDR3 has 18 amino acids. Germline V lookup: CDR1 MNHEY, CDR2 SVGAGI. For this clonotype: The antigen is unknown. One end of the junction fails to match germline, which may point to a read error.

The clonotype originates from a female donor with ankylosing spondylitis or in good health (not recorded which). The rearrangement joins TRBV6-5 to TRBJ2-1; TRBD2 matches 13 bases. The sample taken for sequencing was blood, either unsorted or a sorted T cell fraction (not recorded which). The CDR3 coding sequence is TGTGCCAGCAGTTTAACCGGGACTAGCGGGATAACCTACAATGAGGAGTTCTTC. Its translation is CASSLTGTSGITYNEEFF.